Listed below are T cell receptor beta chains from one sample, sequenced in a study of blood T cell repertoires in COVID-19. Clones were sequenced by immunoSEQ multiplex PCR, and TCRdb holds only the in-frame ones, with some missing. The sample shows 150,000 to 200,000 clones, less than 90% of them seen only once. Sequences were obtained from peripheral blood. The receptors shown here come from a man aged 65 to 79 with active or convalescent COVID-19. Each CDR3 is given with its conserved first and last residue. The D gene is left open where the match is weak. Clone size appears in some rows only: once, few, many, or a class for an expanded clone.

>TRBJ1-5|TRBV12-3/TRBV12-4|-|-
CASSLTRNQPQHF
TGTGCCAGCAGTTTAACACGTAATCAGCCCCAGCATTTT
>TRBJ1-6|TRBV10-3|-|-
CAISEQDSPLHF
TGTGCCATCAGTGAACAGGATTCACCCCTCCACTTT
>TRBJ2-7|TRBV5-4|TRBD2|-
CASSFPAGGRGEQYF
TGTGCCAGCAGCTTTCCAGCGGGAGGCCGGGGCGAGCAGTACTTC
>TRBJ1-1|TRBV6-1|-|-
CASSEQTEAFF
TGTGCCAGCAGTGAACAGACTGAAGCTTTCTTT
>TRBJ2-7|TRBV5-1|-|-
CASTKRDRPTTYEQYF
TGCGCCAGCACCAAACGAGACAGGCCCACCACCTACGAGCAGTACTTC
>TRBJ1-1|TRBV7-9|-|-
CASRGVAEAFF
TGTGCCAGCAGAGGGGTCGCTGAAGCTTTCTTT
>TRBJ2-2|TRBV7-8|TRBD2|-
CASSFSPWTSSNTGELFF
TGTGCCAGCAGCTTTTCACCCTGGACTAGCTCAAACACCGGGGAGCTGTTTTTT
>TRBJ2-1|TRBV19|TRBD2|few
CASSKTSGGYSYNEQFF
TGTGCCAGTAGTAAGACTAGCGGGGGTTACTCCTACAATGAGCAGTTCTTC
>TRBJ2-7|TRBV5-1|-|-
CASRVQTQTYEQYF
TGCGCCAGCAGAGTGCAGACACAGACCTACGAGCAGTACTTC
>TRBJ1-6|TRBV5-1|TRBD1|-
CASSPGQGGLGSPLHF
TGCGCCAGCAGCCCAGGACAGGGGGGATTGGGTTCACCCCTCCACTTT
>TRBJ1-1|TRBV28|-|once
CASSRLVGRGPVGEAFF
TGTGCCAGCAGTCGGTTGGTGGGGCGAGGCCCAGTGGGAGAAGCTTTCTTT
>TRBJ2-2|TRBV12-3/TRBV12-4|-|-
CASTKASGELFF
TGTGCCAGCACCAAAGCTTCCGGGGAGCTGTTTTTT
>TRBJ1-4|TRBV6-5|-|-
CASRKVSNEKLFF
TGTGCCAGCAGAAAAGTCAGTAATGAAAAACTGTTTTTT
>TRBJ2-5|TRBV7-9|-|-
CASSLVIEETQYF
TGTGCCAGCAGCTTAGTAATAGAAGAGACCCAGTACTTC
>TRBJ2-3|TRBV5-1|-|-
CASSSGVFPDTQYF
TGCGCCAGCAGCTCCGGGGTGTTCCCAGATACGCAGTATTTT
>TRBJ2-2|TRBV7-7|-|-
CASRGTGNTGELFF
TGTGCTAGCAGGGGAACAGGGAACACCGGGGAGCTGTTTTTT